This T cell receptor (beta chain) originates from a study of shared clonotypes between healthy human individuals. The germline V gene encodes CDR1 LNHDA and CDR2 SQIVND (reference sequence). The CDR3 is 17 residues long. V lost 1 base and J lost 4, with 14 bases in between. Genomic DNA belonging to each subset was distributed in equal measure over several immunoSEQ plates. The repertoire was sequenced with immunoSEQ multiplex PCR; TCRdb's copy has only in-frame clones and lacks some. There are under 850,000 clones in the sample; 55% to 75% occur only once, and under 2% lies in the top ten. The chain is built from TRBV19 and TRBJ2-6; D perhaps matches TRBD1 (6 bases). Sequencing used memory CD4+ T cells sorted from blood. This sample's subset: CD45RA-negative fraction. The sequence was obtained from a woman between 25 and 40 years old in good health. CDR3 DNA: TGTGCCAGTAGTATAGGAAGGGGGATACTCGGGGCCAACGTCCTGACTTTC. Translation: CASSIGRGILGANVLTF.